The 24 T cell receptor beta chains reported below all come from one sample, sequenced in a study of tumor and adjacent non-tumor tissue in lung cancer. This sample's RNA came from whole unsorted tissue. Three rounds of nested PCR, following a modified ARM-PCR protocol, produced the TCRbeta library. TCRdb recomputed calls from the multiplex PCR reads with MiXCR, one row per CDR3 protein. This sample yields fewer than 120,000 distinct CDR3 sequences, of which about 87% are seen a single time; 20% to 25% belongs to the top ten. Sequencing was done on a sample of lung tumor tissue. Receptors originate from a man in his sixties or seventies with non-small cell lung cancer.

Notes on this clonotype: This CDR3 fails to terminate in the conserved phenylalanine or tryptophan, so it likely reflects a read error. V is TRBV12-3 or TRBV12-4 and J is TRBJ1-3; TRBD1 matches 8 bases. This CDR3 contains 14 residues. The chain's CDR3 is CASSGTGSSRTIYL. The CDR3, as DNA: TGCGCCAGCAGTGGGACAGGATCATCGCGGACCATATATCTT.

On this clonotype itself: An end of the junction differs from the germline gene, which may be a read error. The chain links TRBV5-5 to TRBJ1-2; the D is unclear. This CDR3 region has 13 residues. Germline-derived CDR1 and CDR2 are SGHKS and YYEKEE (reference sequence). CDR3 sequence (DNA): TGTGCCAGCAGCTGGGGAACAGCCTATGCCTACACCTTC. Amino acid sequence: CASSWGTAYAYTF.

This chain connects TRBV10-3 to TRBJ2-7; no definite D call. V was shortened by 7 bases and J by 7 bases, with 20 bases between the two germline ends. Germline CDR1 reads ENHRY; CDR2 reads SYGVKD. The CDR3 loop spans 14 amino acids. The CDR3 loop is CAIKETQESGEQYV. The CDR3 DNA sequence: TGTGCCATCAAGGAGACGCAGGAAAGTGGAGAGCAGTACGTC.

The gene calls are TRBV11-2 and TRBJ2-7; D call uncertain. CDR1 SGHAT and CDR2 FQNNGV come from the germline V gene. V lost 3 bases, J lost 3 bases, and 9 bases lay in between. The CDR3 has 13 residues. The CDR3 spells CASSFGHGYEQYF. The CDR3 coding sequence is TGTGCCAGCAGCTTCGGCCATGGCTACGAGCAGTACTTC.

Comment on this clonotype: An end of the junction does not agree with germline; a read error may underlie this. DNA of the CDR3: TGCGCCAGCTGCCAAGAGGATAGCGGGTGGGCCTGGATGACCCAGTACTTC. It is translated as CASCQEDSGWAWMTQYF. The chain links TRBV4-1 to TRBJ2-5; TRBD2 matches at 7 bases. Germline V lookup: CDR1 MGHRA, CDR2 YSYEKL. CDR3 length: 17 amino acids.

The rearrangement uses TRBV7-9 and TRBJ1-1; D is undetermined. The germline V gene encodes CDR1 SEHNR and CDR2 FQNEAQ (reference sequence). Trimming left V 11 bases short and J 3 bases short, with 10 bases between. The CDR3 length is 11 residues. The CDR3 is CACTLDTEAFF. CDR3 sequence (DNA): TGTGCCTGCACCCTGGACACTGAAGCTTTCTTT. Based on the CDR3 plus reference TRBV7-9 and TRBJ1-1, the full variable domain is DTGVSQNPRHKITKRGQNVTFRCDPISEHNRLYWYRQTLGQGPEFLTYFQNEAQLEKSRLLSDRFSAERPKGSFSTLEIQRTEQGDSAMYLCACTLDTEAFFGQGTRLTVV.

This clonotype showed up many times. The rearrangement joins TRBV20-1 to TRBJ1-1; no firm D call. CDR1 DFQATT and CDR2 SNEGSKA come from the germline V gene (reference sequence). The CDR3 is 14 residues long. Trimming cost V 4 bases and J 6 bases, with 18 bases left between them. The CDR3 nucleotides read TGCAGTGCTACCCGTGAGCTGGTAAGCGCTGAAGCTTTCTTT. Its protein is CSATRELVSAEAFF.

This clonotype ranks as medium-sized. The V call is TRBV4-2, the J call TRBJ2-3, with D maybe TRBD1 (6 bases). The V gene's germline CDR1 is LGHNA and CDR2 YNFKEQ. Trimming removed 9 bases from V and 3 bases from J, with 16 bases in between. This CDR3 comprises 14 residues. The CDR3 is CASSRGGVTDTQYF. CDR3 DNA sequence: TGTGCCAGTTCGAGAGGGGGTGTGACAGATACGCAGTATTTT.

Concerning this clonotype: A much larger clone differs by one base, so this may be a read error. The chain employs TRBV11-2 and TRBJ2-1, with TRBD2 matching over 7 bases. Germline V gene lookup returns CDR1 SGHAT and CDR2 FQNNGV. After removal of 5 bases from V and 8 bases from J, the junction contained 12 bases not matched to a gene. The length of the CDR3 is 15 residues. CDR3 in amino acids: CASSPHRGVRDEQFF. The DNA for the CDR3 is TGTGCCAGCAGCCCGCACCGGGGGGTGAGGGATGAGCAGTTCTTC.

Notes on this clonotype: This may come from a read error, since a much larger clone is one base off. This chain joins TRBV20-1 and TRBJ2-4; 8 bases map to TRBD1. This CDR3 has 12 amino acids. Germline V gene lookup returns CDR1 DFQATT and CDR2 SNEGSKA (reference sequence). The CDR3 loop reads CSAPTGANIQNF. The DNA for the CDR3 is TGCAGTGCTCCGACAGGGGCGAACATTCAGAACTTC.

Concerning this clonotype itself: At one end the junction does not follow the germline gene, possibly because of a read error. V gene TRBV11-2 combines with J gene TRBJ2-3, with a possible D match to TRBD1 (5 bases). This CDR3 has 14 amino acids. Looked up from germline, CDR1 is SGHAT and CDR2 is FQNNGV. CDR3 amino acids: CASSLTPGSNKQCF. CDR3 in DNA: TGCGCCAGCAGCCTAACCCCAGGGTCAAATAAGCAGTGTTTT. Full variable domain (remainder filled in from reference TRBV11-2 and TRBJ2-3): EAGVAQSPRYKIIEKRQSVAFWCNPISGHATLYWYQQILGQGPKLLIQFQNNGVVDDSQLPKDRFSAERLKGVDSTLKIQPAKLEDSAVYLCASSLTPGSNKQCFGPGTRLTVL.

This clonotype was counted ten times or more. The rearrangement joins TRBV28 to TRBJ1-2, with D perhaps TRBD1 (6 bases). V lost 3 bases, J lost 1 base, and 21 bases lay in between. This CDR3 has 18 amino acids. The germline CDR1 and CDR2 sequences are MDHEN and SYDVKM. The CDR3 protein is CASSFTGASQGLNYGYTF. The CDR3 DNA reads TGTGCCAGCAGTTTTACTGGCGCTTCACAGGGCCTTAACTATGGCTACACCTTC.

This clonotype has a single count. A read error may be the cause here, since a much bigger clone is one base away. This chain links TRBV7-9 with TRBJ2-3; D is unresolved. The CDR3 runs to 13 residues. Germline V gene data show CDR1 as SEHNR and CDR2 as FQNEAQ (reference sequence). V gave up 5 bases and J gave up 5 bases, with 11 bases separating them. CDR3: CASSTPGLDTQYF. The CDR3 nucleotides are TGTGCCAGCAGCACTCCTGGGCTAGATACGCAGTATTTT.

In this sample, this clonotype is medium-sized. This chain joins TRBV11-1 and TRBJ1-1; D is unresolved. The CDR3 sequence is 13 residues long. Per germline, CDR1 SGHAT and CDR2 FQDESV (reference sequence). The V end lost 8 bases, the J end lost 4 bases, and 14 bases lay between the germline ends. The DNA of the CDR3 is TGTGCCAGCGCCCCCTACAAGGGCACTGAAGCTTTCTTT. It is translated as CASAPYKGTEAFF. Based on the CDR3 plus reference TRBV11-1 and TRBJ1-1, the full variable domain is EAEVAQSPRYKITEKSQAVAFWCDPISGHATLYWYRQILGQGPELLVQFQDESVVDDSQLPKDRFSAERLKGVDSTLKIQPAELGDSAMYLCASAPYKGTEAFFGQGTRLTVV.

A note on this clonotype: At one end the junction does not follow the germline gene, possibly because of a read error. The chain joins TRBV10-3 to TRBJ2-3, with 8 nucleotides matching TRBD2. The CDR3 is 15 amino acids. Looked up from germline, CDR1 is ENHRY and CDR2 is SYGVKD. The CDR3 sequence: CPSNPGTSTTDTRYF. DNA for the CDR3: TGTCCCAGCAACCCCGGGACTAGTACTACAGATACGCGGTATTTT.

With respect to this clonotype: Here the CDR3 omits its conserved ending phenylalanine or tryptophan, so a read error is the likely source. It is unclear where the CDR3 begins or ends on the DNA, so no DNA is shown, and the CDR3 is as TCRdb lists it. The chain recombines TRBV12-3 or TRBV12-4 with TRBJ2-1; the table's TRBD2 call for D was not verified on the DNA. From its first to its last residue, the CDR3 has 14 amino acids. The CDR3 loop reads CASSLAGASDEQFL.

The chain recombines TRBV7-9 with TRBJ1-4; 10 bases are shared with TRBD1. The CDR3 consists of 16 residues. Germline values: CDR1 SEHNR, CDR2 FQNEAQ (reference sequence). The junction had 10 bases not matched to a gene; V was cut back by 8 bases and J by 4 bases. The CDR3 DNA follows: TGTGCCAGCGGTCAGGGACAGGGGACAATTAATGAAAAACTGTTTTTT. This encodes CASGQGQGTINEKLFF.

A word on this clonotype: It is likely a read error, because the conserved phenylalanine at the end of the CDR3 is missing. The rearrangement uses TRBV14 and TRBJ2-5; no clear D gene. The germline V gene has CDR1 SGHDN and CDR2 FVKESK. The CDR3 spans 11 residues. The CDR3 sequence is CAGSQAWTQYI. CDR3 nucleotide sequence: TGTGCCGGCAGCCAAGCGTGGACCCAGTACATC.

Worth noting for this clonotype: One junction end does not reproduce the germline sequence, and a read error may be involved. The chain is built from TRBV29-1 and TRBJ2-5; D unresolved. Germline lookup yields CDR1 SQVTM and CDR2 ANQGSEA. CDR3 length: 16 amino acids. CDR3: CSAKPYPQRGQGTQYF. The CDR3 DNA follows: TGCAGCGCCAAGCCCTACCCCCAGAGAGGTCAAGGGACCCAGTACTTC.

As to this clonotype: The final CDR3 position lacks the conserved phenylalanine or tryptophan, pointing to a likely read error. The rearrangement uses TRBV11-2 and TRBJ2-3; 14 bases agree with TRBD2. Germline CDR1 is SGHAT and CDR2 is FQNNGV. The junction had 13 bases not matched to a gene; V was cut back by 9 bases and J by 5 bases. The CDR3 runs to 17 residues. CDR3 coding DNA: TGTGCCAGGAGTCCTAGACTAGCGGGGGGGCATCGAGATACGCAGTATTAT. It codes for CARSPRLAGGHRDTQYY.

Notes on this clonotype: A read error may produce the germline difference seen at one junction end. This chain joins TRBV6-5 and TRBJ2-7; D gene uncertain. There are 14 residues in the CDR3. Germline assignment: CDR1 MNHEY and CDR2 SVGAGI. The CDR3 region is CVSSWAETPREQYF. In nucleotides, the CDR3 is TGTGTCAGCAGTTGGGCGGAGACCCCCCGCGAGCAATACTTC.

To note about this clonotype: Being one base from a much bigger clone, this may be a read error. The chain joins TRBV20-1 to TRBJ2-1; D may be TRBD2 (5 bases). The CDR3 runs to 16 residues. Germline V gives CDR1 DFQATT, CDR2 SNEGSKA (reference sequence). DNA of the CDR3: TGCAGTGCTAGAGGGACTGTAGCATCCTCCTACGATGAGCAGTTCTTC. It encodes CSARGTVASSYDEQFF.

Turning to this clonotype: At one of its ends the junction is not consistent with the germline gene, which may arise from a read error. The chain couples TRBV6-1 to TRBJ1-1; no reliable D call. Per germline, CDR1 MNHNS and CDR2 SASEGT. The CDR3 is made up of 15 amino acids. Here the CDR3 DNA reads TGTGCCAGCAATGAACGAAGGAGCTCACACACTGAAGCTTTCTTT. Its protein is CASNERRSSHTEAFF.

A remark on this clonotype: A read error may produce the germline difference seen at one junction end. The chain is built from TRBV12-3 or TRBV12-4 and TRBJ1-3, with TRBD1 matching 9 bases. The CDR3 contains 18 residues. CDR3 in amino acids: CANSRHGTGIGSGNAIYF. CDR3 sequence (DNA): TGTGCCAACAGTCGTCACGGGACAGGGATCGGCTCTGGAAACGCCATATATTTT.